This T cell receptor beta chain was obtained from a study of graft-versus-host responses after intestinal transplantation. Study summary: Uniformly, recipients were administered anti-thymocyte globulin induction with subsequent tacrolimus and steroids for approximately three years.

Trimming left V 0 bases short and J 1 base short, with 9 bases between. Germline V gene lookup returns CDR1 MNHNY and CDR2 SVGAGI (reference sequence). This CDR3 is built from 15 residues. Study results and caveats: When patients had graft-donor T cell macrochimerism, their allografts held high graft-versus-host to host-versus-graft clonal ratios. Among recipient marrow samples, GvH clones were found; some appeared first in ileum or blood.

Repertoires were generated with immunoSEQ multiplex PCR, while TCRdb's copy carries only in-frame clones and drops some. The data show around 110,000 clones, around nine tenths seen once. This clone appeared once. Its antigen remains unidentified. The receptor comes from a human donor who received an intestinal transplant. The source material was unstimulated CD4+ T cells sorted from spleen or lymph node cells, sampled before intestinal transplant. The chain is built from TRBV6-6 and TRBJ1-1; D is unclear. CDR3 residues: CASSYSLTPNTEAFF. CDR3 in DNA: TGTGCCAGCAGTTACTCCCTGACACCGAACACTGAAGCTTTCTTT.